Below are 3 T cell receptor beta chains sequenced from a single sample in a study of tumor and adjacent non-tumor tissue in lung cancer. The library came from three nested PCR rounds adapted from ARM-PCR protocols. TCRdb analysed the multiplex PCR reads with MiXCR anew, one entry per CDR3 protein. This table has roughly 140,000 distinct CDR3 sequences, around 61% appearing once. The template was RNA from unsorted bulk tissue. Sequencing was carried out using lung tumor tissue. Every receptor here comes from a man aged 55 to 70 with small cell lung cancer.

Worth noting for this clonotype: At one boundary the junction diverges from the germline segment, which might be a read error. The rearrangement joins TRBV20-1 to TRBJ2-5; D tentatively fits TRBD1 or TRBD2 (6 bases each). The CDR3 runs 15 residues. CDR1 and CDR2 from the germline V gene are DFQATT and SNEGSKA (reference sequence). The CDR3 DNA is TGCAGTGCTAGAGATGGGACGGGGGCGGGTGAGATCCAGTACTTC. This gives the protein CSARDGTGAGEIQYF.

On this clonotype itself: The CDR3 ends on some other residue instead of the conserved phenylalanine or tryptophan, so this is likely a read error. The chain recombines TRBV10-3 with TRBJ2-7; 9 bases line up with TRBD1. Germline V gives CDR1 ENHRY, CDR2 SYGVKD. CDR3 length: 16 amino acids. CDR3 protein: CAISEPGITGGYEQYI. CDR3 in DNA: TGTGCCATCAGTGAGCCCGGGATAACAGGGGGCTACGAACAGTACATC.

CDR3 amino acids: CASSEGPGAPYEQYF. The CDR3 nucleotides are TGTGCCAGCTCCGAAGGGCCCGGGGCCCCCTACGAGCAGTACTTC. The chain joins TRBV6-6 to TRBJ2-7, with D possibly called TRBD1 or TRBD2 (5 bases each). Germline CDR1 reads MNHNY; CDR2 reads SVGAGI (reference sequence). V lost 8 bases and J 2 bases, leaving 19 bases between the germline ends. The CDR3 runs 15 residues.